These T cell receptor beta chains were read from a single sample in a study of glioma-infiltrating T cells. From the multiplex PCR reads, TCRdb called clonotypes with MiXCR, one entry per CDR3 protein. The sample records around 390,000 distinct CDR3 sequences, approximately 42% being singletons. Source material: glioma tissue, nonneoplastic brain tissue, or PBMCs (not recorded which). The receptors come from a human donor with low-grade glioma or glioblastoma, undergoing nonglioma brain surgery, or in good health (not recorded which). Both conserved end residues are part of each CDR3. The D gene is left open where the match is weak. The size entry is marked missing in some rows and otherwise reads once, few, many or a size class.

v_gene: TRBV2; j_gene: TRBJ2-2; abundance: few; d_gene: NA; CDR3nt: TGTGCCAGTTCGGACATTGCCGAAGGCACCGGGGAGCTGTTTTTT; CDR3aa: CASSDIAEGTGELFF
v_gene: TRBV14; j_gene: TRBJ1-1; abundance: NA; d_gene: NA; CDR3nt: TGTGCCAGCAGCCAGACCGGGACTTGGGCTTTCTTT; CDR3aa: CASSQTGTWAFF
v_gene: TRBV2; j_gene: TRBJ1-2; abundance: NA; d_gene: TRBD1; CDR3nt: TGTGCCAGCAGTCCCGGGACAGGGGTCGGCTATGGCTACACCTTC; CDR3aa: CASSPGTGVGYGYTF
v_gene: TRBV28; j_gene: TRBJ1-5; abundance: many; d_gene: TRBD1; CDR3nt: TGTGCCAGCAGACCAGACAGGGGCCAGCCCCAGCATTTT; CDR3aa: CASRPDRGQPQHF
v_gene: TRBV19; j_gene: TRBJ2-5; abundance: NA; d_gene: NA; CDR3nt: TGTGCCAGTAGGCCCCCCGGGGGGCTAGAGACCCAGTACTTC; CDR3aa: CASRPPGGLETQYF
v_gene: TRBV28; j_gene: TRBJ1-2; abundance: once; d_gene: NA; CDR3nt: TGTGCCAGCACTTTAAAGGGAGATGGCTACACCTTC; CDR3aa: CASTLKGDGYTF
v_gene: TRBV3-1; j_gene: TRBJ2-1; abundance: NA; d_gene: TRBD1; CDR3nt: TGTGCCAGCGGCCAAGATAAAGTCAGGGGGCTATACAATGAGCAGTTCTTC; CDR3aa: CASGQDKVRGLYNEQFF
v_gene: TRBV28; j_gene: TRBJ1-4; abundance: NA; d_gene: NA; CDR3nt: TGTGCCAGCAGTTCTCAGGCAACTAATGAAAAACTGTTTTTT; CDR3aa: CASSSQATNEKLFF
v_gene: TRBV20-1; j_gene: TRBJ2-1; abundance: NA; d_gene: NA; CDR3nt: TGCAGTGCTGGGGACTCCTCGAGCTCCTACAATGAGCAGTTCTTC; CDR3aa: CSAGDSSSSYNEQFF
v_gene: TRBV6-1; j_gene: TRBJ2-4; abundance: few; d_gene: TRBD1; CDR3nt: TGTGCCATCAGGCAGGGGGCGGAGAACATTCAGTACTTC; CDR3aa: CAIRQGAENIQYF
v_gene: TRBV6-6; j_gene: TRBJ1-1; abundance: many; d_gene: NA; CDR3nt: TGTGCCAGCAGTTACTCGAGGCTCGGAACTGAAGCTTTCTTT; CDR3aa: CASSYSRLGTEAFF
v_gene: TRBV28; j_gene: TRBJ1-5; abundance: few; d_gene: NA; CDR3nt: TGTGCCAGCAGTTTCACGGTGAACCAGCCCCAGCATTTT; CDR3aa: CASSFTVNQPQHF
v_gene: TRBV20-1; j_gene: TRBJ1-1; abundance: many; d_gene: TRBD1; CDR3nt: TGCAGTGCTAGAGATGGGAGACAGGGAGGGTACACTGAAGCTTTCTTT; CDR3aa: CSARDGRQGGYTEAFF
v_gene: TRBV7-2; j_gene: TRBJ2-2; abundance: NA; d_gene: TRBD2; CDR3nt: TGTGCCAGCAGCTTAACTAGCGGGAGATACACCGGGGAGCTGTTTTTT; CDR3aa: CASSLTSGRYTGELFF
v_gene: TRBV6-1; j_gene: TRBJ2-2; abundance: many; d_gene: NA; CDR3nt: TGTGCCAGCAGTGAATACCCACGGTGGGAGCTGTTTTTT; CDR3aa: CASSEYPRWELFF
v_gene: TRBV4-1; j_gene: TRBJ2-7; abundance: NA; d_gene: NA; CDR3nt: TGCGCCAGCAGCCAAGTGGGACCCCGGGACCACGAGCAGTACTTC; CDR3aa: CASSQVGPRDHEQYF
v_gene: TRBV2; j_gene: TRBJ2-7; abundance: NA; d_gene: NA; CDR3nt: TGTGCCAGCAGTGAGCAAGGGCAGGCCTCCTACGAGCAGTACTTC; CDR3aa: CASSEQGQASYEQYF
v_gene: TRBV27; j_gene: TRBJ1-2; abundance: many; d_gene: NA; CDR3nt: TGTGCCAGCAGTTTAACGCCCGACAACTATGGCTACACCTTC; CDR3aa: CASSLTPDNYGYTF
v_gene: TRBV20-1; j_gene: TRBJ2-2; abundance: NA; d_gene: NA; CDR3nt: TGCAGTGCCAGGACACAGGTGTACTCGAACACCGGGGAGCTGTTTTTT; CDR3aa: CSARTQVYSNTGELFF
v_gene: TRBV12-3/TRBV12-4; j_gene: TRBJ1-5; abundance: NA; d_gene: TRBD1; CDR3nt: TGTGCCAGCAGTTTGGCGCAGGGGGCCCAGCCCCAGCATTTT; CDR3aa: CASSLAQGAQPQHF
v_gene: TRBV20-1; j_gene: TRBJ2-7; abundance: NA; d_gene: NA; CDR3nt: TGCAGTGCTAGAGGAGGGGTCTACGAGCAGTACTTC; CDR3aa: CSARGGVYEQYF
v_gene: TRBV29-1; j_gene: TRBJ2-1; abundance: NA; d_gene: NA; CDR3nt: TGCAGCGTACGGAGTGGAAGTGGCCATGAGCAGTTCTTC; CDR3aa: CSVRSGSGHEQFF
v_gene: TRBV12-3/TRBV12-4; j_gene: TRBJ2-7; abundance: NA; d_gene: NA; CDR3nt: TGTGCCTGCAAGACTTGGACTGATTCCTACGAGCAGTACTTC; CDR3aa: CACKTWTDSYEQYF
v_gene: TRBV5-4; j_gene: TRBJ2-3; abundance: NA; d_gene: TRBD2; CDR3nt: TGTGCCAGCGGACCTAGCGGGACTAGCACAGATACGCAGTATTTT; CDR3aa: CASGPSGTSTDTQYF
v_gene: TRBV20-1; j_gene: TRBJ2-7; abundance: NA; d_gene: NA; CDR3nt: TGCAGTGCTAGGGATCCGTCGAGGGAGGCTTTGGGGGAGCAGTACTTC; CDR3aa: CSARDPSREALGEQYF
v_gene: TRBV30; j_gene: TRBJ1-5; abundance: NA; d_gene: TRBD1; CDR3nt: TGTGCCTGGAGTGTACCCGGGACAGGGGGTAGTCAGCCCCAGCATTTT; CDR3aa: CAWSVPGTGGSQPQHF
v_gene: TRBV7-2; j_gene: TRBJ2-4; abundance: NA; d_gene: TRBD2; CDR3nt: TGTGCCAGCAGCCCCCAAGGAGCGGGAGGGGTGTACTTC; CDR3aa: CASSPQGAGGVYF
v_gene: TRBV4-1; j_gene: TRBJ1-2; abundance: NA; d_gene: NA; CDR3nt: TGCGCCAGCAGCCAACCACCGACAGCCCGCTATGGCTACACCTTC; CDR3aa: CASSQPPTARYGYTF
v_gene: TRBV7-2; j_gene: TRBJ1-6; abundance: many; d_gene: NA; CDR3nt: TGTGCCAGCAGCTTAGCAATCGAATCACCCCTCCACTTT; CDR3aa: CASSLAIESPLHF
v_gene: TRBV29-1; j_gene: TRBJ2-3; abundance: NA; d_gene: NA; CDR3nt: TGCAGCGTTGAGCAACAGGTCACAGATACGCAGTATTTT; CDR3aa: CSVEQQVTDTQYF
v_gene: TRBV10-3; j_gene: TRBJ2-7; abundance: NA; d_gene: TRBD1; CDR3nt: TGTGCCATCAGTGTGGACAGGACCTACGAGCAGTACTTC; CDR3aa: CAISVDRTYEQYF
v_gene: TRBV12-3/TRBV12-4; j_gene: TRBJ1-1; abundance: few; d_gene: NA; CDR3nt: TGTGCCAGCGCCGAGGGGGGCACTGAAGCTTTCTTT; CDR3aa: CASAEGGTEAFF
v_gene: TRBV9; j_gene: TRBJ1-5; abundance: NA; d_gene: NA; CDR3nt: TGTGCCAGCAGCGTAGGAACAGGGCTCCATCAGCCCCAGCATTTT; CDR3aa: CASSVGTGLHQPQHF
v_gene: TRBV10-3; j_gene: TRBJ1-1; abundance: NA; d_gene: NA; CDR3nt: TGTGCCATCAGCAAAGGGTGGGACACTGAAGCTTTCTTT; CDR3aa: CAISKGWDTEAFF
v_gene: TRBV20-1; j_gene: TRBJ1-5; abundance: NA; d_gene: TRBD1; CDR3nt: TGCAGTGCTAGAGATCTCCGCAGGGGGCTCTCTCAGCCCCAGCATTTT; CDR3aa: CSARDLRRGLSQPQHF
v_gene: TRBV20-1; j_gene: TRBJ2-5; abundance: NA; d_gene: NA; CDR3nt: TGCAGTGCTGTTGAGAGGAACCAAGAGACCCAGTACTTC; CDR3aa: CSAVERNQETQYF
v_gene: TRBV27; j_gene: TRBJ1-1; abundance: many; d_gene: NA; CDR3nt: TGTGCCAGCAGTTTATACCGGCGCACTGAAGCTTTCTTT; CDR3aa: CASSLYRRTEAFF
v_gene: TRBV6-2/TRBV6-3; j_gene: TRBJ1-3; abundance: NA; d_gene: NA; CDR3nt: TGTGCCAGCAGTTACAGACGCTCTGGAAACACCATATATTTT; CDR3aa: CASSYRRSGNTIYF
v_gene: TRBV6-2/TRBV6-3; j_gene: TRBJ1-5; abundance: few; d_gene: TRBD1; CDR3nt: TGTGCCAGCAGTATAGGGACAGGGGATACGCCCCAGCATTTT; CDR3aa: CASSIGTGDTPQHF
v_gene: TRBV6-2/TRBV6-3; j_gene: TRBJ2-7; abundance: NA; d_gene: TRBD1; CDR3nt: TGTGCCAGCAGTTCCCTGGACAGGGAAGACGAGCAGTACTTC; CDR3aa: CASSSLDREDEQYF
v_gene: TRBV10-3; j_gene: TRBJ2-3; abundance: NA; d_gene: TRBD2; CDR3nt: TGTGCCATCAGCCAAACTAGCGGGATTGCAGATACGCAGTATTTT; CDR3aa: CAISQTSGIADTQYF
v_gene: TRBV19; j_gene: TRBJ1-4; abundance: NA; d_gene: NA; CDR3nt: TGTGCCAGTAGTATATACGGGTTGGGGCCTCGGTCGAGACTGTTTTTT; CDR3aa: CASSIYGLGPRSRLFF
v_gene: TRBV28; j_gene: TRBJ2-7; abundance: NA; d_gene: NA; CDR3nt: TGTGCCAGCAGTTTCCAGGGAGGTACGACCTACGAGCAGTACTTC; CDR3aa: CASSFQGGTTYEQYF
v_gene: TRBV7-9; j_gene: TRBJ1-2; abundance: few; d_gene: NA; CDR3nt: TGTGCCAGCAGCTTAGGCGCAGGGCTCGGTGGCTACACCTTC; CDR3aa: CASSLGAGLGGYTF
v_gene: TRBV7-9; j_gene: TRBJ2-3; abundance: NA; d_gene: NA; CDR3nt: TGTGCCAGCAGCCCCCCGGGGAGTAGCACAGATACGCAGTATTTT; CDR3aa: CASSPPGSSTDTQYF
v_gene: TRBV3-1; j_gene: TRBJ2-3; abundance: few; d_gene: NA; CDR3nt: TGTGCCAGCAGCCAAGGGAGGGCCCGCACAGATACGCAGTATTTT; CDR3aa: CASSQGRARTDTQYF
v_gene: TRBV6-1; j_gene: TRBJ1-5; abundance: NA; d_gene: TRBD1; CDR3nt: TGTGCCAGCAGGAGGGACAGGGAGGGGCAGACCCAGCATTTT; CDR3aa: CASRRDREGQTQHF
v_gene: TRBV24-1; j_gene: TRBJ2-1; abundance: NA; d_gene: TRBD1; CDR3nt: TGTGCCACCATGACGCGACAGGGTGTCAATGAGCAGTTCTTC; CDR3aa: CATMTRQGVNEQFF
v_gene: TRBV3-1; j_gene: TRBJ2-7; abundance: few; d_gene: NA; CDR3nt: TGTGCCAGCAGCTCGCGGGCCATTGGGGACGAGCAGTACTTC; CDR3aa: CASSSRAIGDEQYF
v_gene: TRBV28; j_gene: TRBJ1-2; abundance: many; d_gene: NA; CDR3nt: TGTGCCACCATGACAGACCCCAACTATGGCTACACCTTC; CDR3aa: CATMTDPNYGYTF
v_gene: TRBV4-1; j_gene: TRBJ1-4; abundance: once; d_gene: NA; CDR3nt: TGCGCCAGCAGCCAAGCAAGAGGTCAGGGACCTAATGAAAAACTGTTTTTT; CDR3aa: CASSQARGQGPNEKLFF
v_gene: TRBV14; j_gene: TRBJ2-3; abundance: few; d_gene: NA; CDR3nt: TGTGCCAGCAGCCAAGTCGGGGGAACGACAGATACGCAGTATTTT; CDR3aa: CASSQVGGTTDTQYF
v_gene: TRBV6-1; j_gene: TRBJ1-5; abundance: many; d_gene: NA; CDR3nt: TGTGCCAGCAGTATCCGACAGGGCAATCAGCCCCAGCATTTT; CDR3aa: CASSIRQGNQPQHF
v_gene: TRBV11-2; j_gene: TRBJ2-3; abundance: NA; d_gene: TRBD2; CDR3nt: TGTGCCGGCAGCTCCGGACTAGCCGGTTCCGCAGATACGCAGTATTTT; CDR3aa: CAGSSGLAGSADTQYF
v_gene: TRBV4-3; j_gene: TRBJ2-6; abundance: NA; d_gene: NA; CDR3nt: TGCGCCAGCAGCCCCTCAGGGACTGGGGCCAACGTCCTGACTTTC; CDR3aa: CASSPSGTGANVLTF
v_gene: TRBV20-1; j_gene: TRBJ1-1; abundance: few; d_gene: NA; CDR3nt: TGCAGTGCTAGCTCTCAGGCGAACACTGAAGCTTTCTTT; CDR3aa: CSASSQANTEAFF
v_gene: TRBV4-2; j_gene: TRBJ2-7; abundance: NA; d_gene: TRBD2; CDR3nt: TGTGCCAGCAGCCAACGACTAGCGGGAGTTCTAGGGTACGAGCAGTACTTC; CDR3aa: CASSQRLAGVLGYEQYF
v_gene: TRBV20-1; j_gene: TRBJ1-1; abundance: few; d_gene: NA; CDR3nt: TGCAGTGCTACCGACAGGCTTGAAGCTTTCTTT; CDR3aa: CSATDRLEAFF
v_gene: TRBV5-8; j_gene: TRBJ1-5; abundance: NA; d_gene: NA; CDR3nt: TGTGCCAGCAGCTCGGAAAGGAGTAGCAATCAGCCCCAGCATTTT; CDR3aa: CASSSERSSNQPQHF
v_gene: TRBV19; j_gene: TRBJ2-7; abundance: NA; d_gene: NA; CDR3nt: TGTGCCAGTAGCTATGGACCTGCCGGTGAGCAGTACTTC; CDR3aa: CASSYGPAGEQYF